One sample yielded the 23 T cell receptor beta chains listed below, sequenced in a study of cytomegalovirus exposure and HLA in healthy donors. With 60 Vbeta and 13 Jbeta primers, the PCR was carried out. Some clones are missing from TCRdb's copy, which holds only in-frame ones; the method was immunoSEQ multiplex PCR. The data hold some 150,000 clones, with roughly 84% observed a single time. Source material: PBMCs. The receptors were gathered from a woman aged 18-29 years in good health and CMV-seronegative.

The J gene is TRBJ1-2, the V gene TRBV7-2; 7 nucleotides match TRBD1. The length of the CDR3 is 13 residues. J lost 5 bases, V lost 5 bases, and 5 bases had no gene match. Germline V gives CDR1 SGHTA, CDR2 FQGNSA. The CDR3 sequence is CASSLGTAYGYTF. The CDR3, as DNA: TGTGCCAGCAGCCTCGGGACAGCTTATGGCTACACCTTC.

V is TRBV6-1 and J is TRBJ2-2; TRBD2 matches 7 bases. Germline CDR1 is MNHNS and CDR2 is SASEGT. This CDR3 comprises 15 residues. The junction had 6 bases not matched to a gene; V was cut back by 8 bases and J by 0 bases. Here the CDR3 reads CASDLAVTNTGELFF. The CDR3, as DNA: TGTGCCAGCGATCTAGCGGTGACGAACACCGGGGAGCTGTTTTTT.

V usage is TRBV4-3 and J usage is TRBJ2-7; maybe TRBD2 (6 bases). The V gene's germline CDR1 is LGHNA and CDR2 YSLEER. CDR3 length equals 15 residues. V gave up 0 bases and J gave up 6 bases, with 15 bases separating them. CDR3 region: CASSQERDGLVEQYF. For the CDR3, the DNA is TGCGCCAGCAGCCAAGAGCGGGATGGACTCGTCGAGCAGTACTTC.

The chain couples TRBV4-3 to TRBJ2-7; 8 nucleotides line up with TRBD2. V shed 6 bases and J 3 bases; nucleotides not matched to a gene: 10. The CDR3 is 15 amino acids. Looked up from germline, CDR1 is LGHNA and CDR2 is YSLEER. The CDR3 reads CASSQSTSGSYEQYF. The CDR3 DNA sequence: TGCGCCAGCAGTCAGTCAACTAGCGGCAGCTACGAGCAGTACTTC.

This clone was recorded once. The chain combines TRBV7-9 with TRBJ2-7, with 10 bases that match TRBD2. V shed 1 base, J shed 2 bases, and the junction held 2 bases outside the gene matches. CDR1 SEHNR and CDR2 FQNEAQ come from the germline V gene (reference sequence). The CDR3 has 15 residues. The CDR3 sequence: CASSLVSGRAYEQYF. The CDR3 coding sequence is TGTGCCAGCAGCTTAGTCAGCGGGAGGGCCTACGAGCAGTACTTC.

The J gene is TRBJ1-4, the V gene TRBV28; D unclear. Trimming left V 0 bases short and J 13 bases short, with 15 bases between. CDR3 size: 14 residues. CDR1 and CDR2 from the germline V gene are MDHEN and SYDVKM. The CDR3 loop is CASSLWKSRELLFF. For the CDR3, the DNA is TGTGCCAGCAGTTTATGGAAAAGTCGAGAATTACTGTTTTTT.

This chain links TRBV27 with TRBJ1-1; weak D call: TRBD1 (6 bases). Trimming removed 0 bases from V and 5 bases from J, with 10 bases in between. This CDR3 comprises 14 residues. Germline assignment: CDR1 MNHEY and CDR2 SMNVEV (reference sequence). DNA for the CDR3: TGTGCCAGCAGTTTATCGTGGCAGGGGACTGAAGCTTTCTTT. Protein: CASSLSWQGTEAFF.

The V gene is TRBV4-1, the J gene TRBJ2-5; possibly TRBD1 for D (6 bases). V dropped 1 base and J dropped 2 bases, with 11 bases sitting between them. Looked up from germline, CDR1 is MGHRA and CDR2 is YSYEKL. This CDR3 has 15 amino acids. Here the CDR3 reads CASSQVAGVQETQYF. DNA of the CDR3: TGCGCCAGCAGCCAAGTCGCAGGGGTGCAAGAGACCCAGTACTTC.

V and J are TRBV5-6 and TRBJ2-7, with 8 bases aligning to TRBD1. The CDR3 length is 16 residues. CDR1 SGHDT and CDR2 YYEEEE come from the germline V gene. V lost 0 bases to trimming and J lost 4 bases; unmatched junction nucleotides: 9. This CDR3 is CASSLAPQGEKYEQYF. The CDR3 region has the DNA TGTGCCAGCAGCTTGGCCCCACAGGGGGAGAAATACGAGCAGTACTTC.

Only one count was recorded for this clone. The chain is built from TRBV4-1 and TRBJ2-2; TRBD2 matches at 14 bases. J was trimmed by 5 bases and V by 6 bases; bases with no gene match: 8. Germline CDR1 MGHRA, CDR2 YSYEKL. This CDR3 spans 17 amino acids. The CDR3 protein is CASRHSGLAGGTGELFF. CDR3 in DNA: TGCGCCAGCAGGCATTCTGGACTAGCGGGAGGTACCGGGGAGCTGTTTTTT.

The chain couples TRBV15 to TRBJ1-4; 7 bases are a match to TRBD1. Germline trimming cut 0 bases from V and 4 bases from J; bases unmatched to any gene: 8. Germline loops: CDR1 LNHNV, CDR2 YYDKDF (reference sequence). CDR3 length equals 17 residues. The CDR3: CATSRDYEGQYNEKLFF. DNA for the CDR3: TGTGCCACCAGCAGAGATTACGAGGGACAGTATAATGAAAAACTGTTTTTT. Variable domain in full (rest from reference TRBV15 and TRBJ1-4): DAMVIQNPRYQVTQFGKPVTLSCSQTLNHNVMYWYQQKSSQAPKLLFHYYDKDFNNEADTPDNFQSRRPNTSFCFLDIRSPGLGDTAMYLCATSRDYEGQYNEKLFFGSGTQLSVL.

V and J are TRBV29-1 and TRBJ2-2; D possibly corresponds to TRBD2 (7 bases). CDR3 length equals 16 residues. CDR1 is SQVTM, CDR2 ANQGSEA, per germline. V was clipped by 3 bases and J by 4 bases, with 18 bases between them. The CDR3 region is CSVDRRGGVGTGELFF. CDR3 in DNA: TGCAGCGTTGACAGGCGCGGGGGCGTGGGCACCGGGGAGCTGTTTTTT.

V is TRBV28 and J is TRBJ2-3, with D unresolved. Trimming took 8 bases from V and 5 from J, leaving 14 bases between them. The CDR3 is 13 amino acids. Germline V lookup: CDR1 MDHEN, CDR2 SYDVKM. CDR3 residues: CASCPLARDTQYF. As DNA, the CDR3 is TGTGCCAGCTGTCCATTGGCTAGAGATACGCAGTATTTT.

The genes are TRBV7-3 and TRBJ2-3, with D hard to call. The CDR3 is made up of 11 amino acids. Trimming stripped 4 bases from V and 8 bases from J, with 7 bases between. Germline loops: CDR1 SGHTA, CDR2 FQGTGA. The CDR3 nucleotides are TGTGCCAGCAGCTCCTCCAGTACGCAGTATTTT. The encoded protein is CASSSSSTQYF.

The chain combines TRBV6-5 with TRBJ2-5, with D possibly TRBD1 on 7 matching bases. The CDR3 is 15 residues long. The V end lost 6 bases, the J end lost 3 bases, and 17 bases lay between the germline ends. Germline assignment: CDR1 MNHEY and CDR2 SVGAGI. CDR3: CASSPAGQPKETQYF. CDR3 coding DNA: TGTGCCAGCAGCCCGGCGGGACAGCCTAAAGAGACCCAGTACTTC.

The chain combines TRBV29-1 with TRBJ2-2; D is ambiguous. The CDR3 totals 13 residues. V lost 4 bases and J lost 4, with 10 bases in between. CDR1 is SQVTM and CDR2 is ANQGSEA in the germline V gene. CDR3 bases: TGCAGCGTTGCGAAAGCGACCACCGGGGAGCTGTTTTTT. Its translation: CSVAKATTGELFF.

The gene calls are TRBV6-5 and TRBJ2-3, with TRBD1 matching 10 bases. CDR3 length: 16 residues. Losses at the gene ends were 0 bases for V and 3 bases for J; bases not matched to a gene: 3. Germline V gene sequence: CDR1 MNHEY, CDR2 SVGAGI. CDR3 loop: CASSYSRTGGTDTQYF. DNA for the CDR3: TGTGCCAGCAGTTACTCCCGGACAGGGGGAACAGATACGCAGTATTTT.

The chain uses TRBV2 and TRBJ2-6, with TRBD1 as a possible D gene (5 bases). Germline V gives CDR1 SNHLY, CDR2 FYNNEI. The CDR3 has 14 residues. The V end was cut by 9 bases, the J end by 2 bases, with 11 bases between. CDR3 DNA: TGTGCCAGTTTCAGGGTTACTGGGGCCAACGTCCTGACTTTC. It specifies CASFRVTGANVLTF.

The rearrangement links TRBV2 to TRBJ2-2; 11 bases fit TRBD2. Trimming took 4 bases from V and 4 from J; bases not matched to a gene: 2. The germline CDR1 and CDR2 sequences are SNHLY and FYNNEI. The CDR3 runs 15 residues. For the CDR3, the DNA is TGTGCCAGCAGTGGCACTAGCGGGAGCACCGGGGAGCTGTTTTTT. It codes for CASSGTSGSTGELFF. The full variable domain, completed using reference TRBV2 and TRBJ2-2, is EPEVTQTPSHQVTQMGQEVILRCVPISNHLYFYWYRQILGQKVEFLVSFYNNEISEKSEIFDDQFSVERPDGSNFTLKIRSTKLEDSAMYFCASSGTSGSTGELFFGEGSRLTVL.

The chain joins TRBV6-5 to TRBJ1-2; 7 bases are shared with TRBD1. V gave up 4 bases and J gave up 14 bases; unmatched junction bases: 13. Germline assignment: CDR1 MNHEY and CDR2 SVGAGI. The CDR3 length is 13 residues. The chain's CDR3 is CASSSHRGLPTTF. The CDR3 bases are TGTGCCAGCAGTTCGCACAGGGGCCTTCCTACGACCTTC.

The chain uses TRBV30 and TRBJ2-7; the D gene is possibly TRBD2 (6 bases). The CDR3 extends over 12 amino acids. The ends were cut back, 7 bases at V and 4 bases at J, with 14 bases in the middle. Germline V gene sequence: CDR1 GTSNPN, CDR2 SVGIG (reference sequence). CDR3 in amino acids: CALAPGSYEQYF. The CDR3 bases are TGTGCCTTGGCCCCCGGGAGTTACGAGCAGTACTTC.

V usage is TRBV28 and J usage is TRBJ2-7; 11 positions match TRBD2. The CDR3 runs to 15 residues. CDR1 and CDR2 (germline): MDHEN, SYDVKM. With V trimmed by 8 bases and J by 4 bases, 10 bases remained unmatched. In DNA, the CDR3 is TGTGCCAGCCTAGTTAGCGGGAGGGCCGCGTACGAGCAGTACTTC. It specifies CASLVSGRAAYEQYF.

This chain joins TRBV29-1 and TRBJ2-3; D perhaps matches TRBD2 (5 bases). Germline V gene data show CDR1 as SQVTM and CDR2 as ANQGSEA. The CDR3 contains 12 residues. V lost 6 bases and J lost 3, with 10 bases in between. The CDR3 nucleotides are TGCAGCGTCTCCACGGGGACAGATACGCAGTATTTT. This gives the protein CSVSTGTDTQYF.